Below, one TCR beta chain is given with its context. Its target antigen remains unknown. No clone much larger than this one lies a single base away; base qualities are absent. The CDR3 goes from the cysteine to the phenylalanine over 13 residues. Just the 39-base CDR3 DNA is kept, in frame starting at base 1. CDR1 and CDR2 are read off the germline V gene (reference sequence) as LNHDA and SQIVND. V has 8 bases trimmed and J has 1 base trimmed; junction bases matching no gene number 0. The sample belongs to a study of blood T cell repertoires in COVID-19 (dated by TCRdb to 2019 to 2021). About the full investigation: Samples covering the acute and convalescent phases of COVID-19 were provided by collaborators in the United States, Italy and Spain. The material from the prospective study consisted of cDNA or gDNA derived from T cells, B-cell-depleted T cells, or PBMCs. Subjects who had been exposed to COVID-19, were actively infected with it, or had recovered from it provided the deeply sampled blood TCRbeta repertoires that made up the dataset. A freely available public database, intended as a resource for researchers studying the immune response to SARS-CoV-2, is where the repertoires were released. Samples were obtained from the ongoing ImmuneRACE study (first 160 participants) and from 1,000 to 1,500 subjects provided by 6 global collaborators. A de-identified subject ID, COVID-19 status, age in years and sex were almost always included in the sample metadata. Where HLA class I and class II types were available, the types were taken from metadata supplied by the sample provider, not from assay-based typing. The research as a whole found: How much clinical and demographic metadata was included differed by source and by participant, and the metadata was provided uncurated.

TCRbeta CDR3 regions were amplified from genomic DNA by means of the immunoSEQ Assay, a bias-controlled multiplex PCR. The paper's data handling went like this. The number of nucleated cells in each sample was estimated by amplification of reference gene primers within the assay. To quantify the absolute abundance of each unique TCRbeta CDR3 rearrangement, sequence reads were collapsed and filtered. For each sample, productive Simpson clonality was calculated by taking the square root of Simpson's diversity index across productive rearrangements. As stored in TCRdb, this immuneACCESS dataset retains in-frame rearrangements with V and J assigned. A fraction of the clones does not appear; measured against another copy, unresolved V genes explain less than half of the discrepancy, and the remainder lacks a known reason. V, J and clone size are those of that table, while D and trimming were read from the DNA. This sample lists under 250,000 clones; roughly 84% were detected once. The top ten clonotypes cover over 1.5% of the sample.

Another Seattle source contributed samples from volunteer blood donors who had recovered from COVID-19. Whole blood was collected in K2EDTA tubes by collaborating institutions according to the institutions' own protocols. For TCRbeta analysis, collaborators shipped samples in one of three forms: frozen whole blood, isolated PBMCs, or DNA extracted from either of those sample types. The source is a woman between 40 and 55 years old who had recovered from COVID-19. Sequenced material: peripheral blood. The receptor chain draws on TRBV19 and TRBJ2-3; 10 bases in the middle match TRBD1. The CDR3 region has the sequence CASGTGGTDTQYF. The bases read TGTGCCAGTGGGACAGGGGGCACAGATACGCAGTATTTT.